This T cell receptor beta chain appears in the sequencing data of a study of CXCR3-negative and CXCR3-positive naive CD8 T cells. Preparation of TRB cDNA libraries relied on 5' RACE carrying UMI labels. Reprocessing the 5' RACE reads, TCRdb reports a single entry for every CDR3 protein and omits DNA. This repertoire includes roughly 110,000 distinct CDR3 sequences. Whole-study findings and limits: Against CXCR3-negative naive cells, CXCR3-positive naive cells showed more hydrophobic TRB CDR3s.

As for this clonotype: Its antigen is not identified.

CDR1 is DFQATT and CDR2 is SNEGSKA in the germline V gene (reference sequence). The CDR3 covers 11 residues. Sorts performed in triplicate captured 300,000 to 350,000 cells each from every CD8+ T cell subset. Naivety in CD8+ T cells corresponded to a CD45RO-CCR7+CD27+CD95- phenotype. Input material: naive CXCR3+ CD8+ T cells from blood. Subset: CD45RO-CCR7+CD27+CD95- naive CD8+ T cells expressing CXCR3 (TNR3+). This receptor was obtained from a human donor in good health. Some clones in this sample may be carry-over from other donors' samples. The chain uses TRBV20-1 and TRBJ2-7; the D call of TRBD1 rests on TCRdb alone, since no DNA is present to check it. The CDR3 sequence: CSLNRGYEQYF.